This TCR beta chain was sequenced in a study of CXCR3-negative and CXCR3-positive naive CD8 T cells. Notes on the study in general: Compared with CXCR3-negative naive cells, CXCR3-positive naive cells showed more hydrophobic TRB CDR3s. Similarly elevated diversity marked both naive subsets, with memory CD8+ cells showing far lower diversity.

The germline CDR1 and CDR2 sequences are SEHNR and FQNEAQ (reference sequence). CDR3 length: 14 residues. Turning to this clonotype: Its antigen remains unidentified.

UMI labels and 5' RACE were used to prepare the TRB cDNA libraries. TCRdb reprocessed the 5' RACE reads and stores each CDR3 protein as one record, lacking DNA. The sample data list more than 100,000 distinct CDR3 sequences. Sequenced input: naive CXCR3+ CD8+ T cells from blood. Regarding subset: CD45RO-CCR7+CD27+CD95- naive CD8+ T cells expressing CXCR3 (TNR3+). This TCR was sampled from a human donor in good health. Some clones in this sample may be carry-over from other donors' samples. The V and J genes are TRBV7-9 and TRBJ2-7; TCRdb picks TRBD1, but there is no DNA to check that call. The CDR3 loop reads CASSLEGGGDEQYF.